The clone carrying this TCR beta chain was detected a few times. Its antigen is undetermined. These data are taken from a study of identical twins. The study's findings and limits: Zero-insertion analyses could be partly confounded by invariant MAIT and iNKT cells.

TCRdb independently ran MiXCR on the 5' RACE reads; one entry per CDR3 protein. The table has about 470,000 distinct CDR3 sequences, 20% to 25% seen once. The sample also formed part of further work on T cells expressing NK-cell markers. Per that paper: Sequencing of TCR beta repertoires drew on sorted CD3+CD56+NKG2C+, CD3+CD56+NKG2C- and CD3+CD56-NKG2C+ T cells. For several donors, these clonotypes were likewise the leading ones in the CD3+CD56-NKG2C+ fraction.

Source material: CD4+ T cells sorted from blood. The receptor's source is a woman aged 18 to 35 in good health.

The CDR3, as DNA: TGCGCCAGCAGCCTGATTGGAGCGGGGGTGATTAATACGCAGTATTTT. Amino acid sequence: CASSLIGAGVINTQYF. The gene calls are TRBV5-1 and TRBJ2-3, with 8 bases fitting TRBD2. The ends lost 4 bases at V and 7 bases at J; junction bases unmatched: 14. The CDR3 is 16 residues long. Per the germline V gene, CDR1 is SGHRS and CDR2 is YFSETQ.